These 10 T cell receptor beta chains were sequenced from one sample in a study of T cell responses to AZD1222 COVID-19 vaccine (TCRdb year 2021). This sample's time point label indicates: about 28 days (+/-7) after the second vaccine dose. Libraries were made using the immunoSEQ multiplex PCR assay. TCRdb's version of the immuneACCESS table is confined to in-frame rearrangements and falls short of the full clone set. An unresolved V gene accounts for under half of the shortfall where checked; the remainder is of unknown origin. The sample table records around 130,000 clones; about 91% of these occur just once. Of the sample, less than 2% is held by the ten largest clones. Sequences were derived from peripheral blood, sampled 28 days after the second AZD1222 dose. The receptors here all came from an adult who received the AZD1222 COVID-19 vaccine.

J is TRBJ2-3 and V is TRBV6-6, with D perhaps TRBD1 or TRBD2 (5 bases each). V lost 0 bases to trimming and J lost 8 bases, with 18 bases between them. The CDR3 sequence is 16 residues long. CDR1 is MNHNY, CDR2 SVGAGI, per germline (reference sequence). CDR3: CASSYSGSAGAGTQYF. The CDR3 coding sequence is TGTGCCAGCAGTTACTCGGGCTCCGCTGGGGCGGGTACGCAGTATTTT.

The chain carries TRBV14 and TRBJ2-3; 7 bases line up with TRBD2. This CDR3 region has 15 residues. V trimming: 7 bases; J trimming: 6 bases; junction bases outside the gene matches: 13. Germline values: CDR1 SGHDN, CDR2 FVKESK. The CDR3 sequence is CASTPTGTTFDTQYF. As DNA, the CDR3 is TGTGCCAGCACCCCAACCGGGACTACGTTTGATACGCAGTATTTT.

The rearrangement joins TRBV12-3 or TRBV12-4 to TRBJ1-5; D remains ambiguous. The CDR3 has 12 amino acids. V was cut by 3 bases and J by 6 bases, with 6 bases left in between. The CDR3, as DNA: TGTGCCAGCAGTTTTGCAGGTCAGCCCCAGCATTTT. It yields the protein CASSFAGQPQHF.

This sequence joins TRBV11-2 and TRBJ1-1; D is perhaps TRBD1 (6 bases). CDR1 and CDR2 from the germline V gene are SGHAT and FQNNGV. This CDR3 region has 12 residues. The V and J ends lost 4 bases and 10 bases respectively, with 13 bases between them. CDR3 loop: CASSSYRALAFF. In nucleotides, the CDR3 is TGTGCCAGCAGCTCTTACAGGGCTTTAGCTTTCTTT.

This chain connects TRBV29-1 to TRBJ2-2; D is undetermined. Per germline, CDR1 SQVTM and CDR2 ANQGSEA. CDR3 size: 13 residues. V was clipped by 3 bases and J by 2 bases, with 7 bases between them. DNA of the CDR3: TGCAGCGTTGACTATGGTAACACCGGGGAGCTGTTTTTT. Its protein product is CSVDYGNTGELFF.

The chain is built from TRBV19 and TRBJ1-5; D possibly corresponds to TRBD1 (5 bases). The V gene lost 6 bases and the J gene lost 0 bases, with 21 bases spanning the gap. Germline V gives CDR1 LNHDA, CDR2 SQIVND (reference sequence). The CDR3 length is 18 residues. In DNA form, the CDR3 reads TGTGCCAGTAGGACGACTCCTGGGGGGGACTATAGCAATCAGCCCCAGCATTTT. Amino acids: CASRTTPGGDYSNQPQHF.

The V and J genes are TRBV5-1 and TRBJ2-5; TRBD2 matches at 16 bases. J was trimmed by 7 bases and V by 1 base; bases with no gene match: 22. The length of the CDR3 is 22 residues. Germline assignment: CDR1 SGHRS and CDR2 YFSETQ. The DNA for the CDR3 is TGCGCCAGCAGCTTGCGGGGACCCTTTGAGGGACTAGCGGGGGGGCCGAAGGGGACCCAGTACTTC. Amino acids: CASSLRGPFEGLAGGPKGTQYF.

A single count supports this clone. V usage is TRBV18 and J usage is TRBJ1-6, with D perhaps matching TRBD1 (6 bases). V lost 3 bases and J lost 6, with 18 bases in between. Germline V gene data show CDR1 as KGHSH and CDR2 as LQKENI. This CDR3 is built from 17 residues. The CDR3 reads CASSPLSWDIRNSPLHF. In DNA, the CDR3 is TGTGCCAGCTCACCCTTAAGCTGGGACATCCGTAATTCACCCCTCCACTTT.

The chain is built from TRBV4-2 and TRBJ2-7, with a tentative D call TRBD2 (6 bases). Per germline, CDR1 LGHNA and CDR2 YNFKEQ. The CDR3 length is 13 residues. V was pared by 4 bases and J by 2 bases, with 9 bases between. Written as DNA, the CDR3 is TGTGCCAGCAGCCGGGACTCCACCTACGAGCAGTACTTC. It is translated as CASSRDSTYEQYF.

The V call is TRBV11-2, the J call TRBJ2-7, with D tentatively TRBD1 or TRBD2 (5 bases each). The V and J ends lost 0 bases and 2 bases respectively, with 14 bases between them. Germline assignment: CDR1 SGHAT and CDR2 FQNNGV. The CDR3 length is 16 residues. CDR3 DNA sequence: TGTGCCAGCAGCTTAGACCAATGGGGCGGGCCCTACGAGCAGTACGTC. Translated: CASSLDQWGGPYEQYV.